The present TCR beta chain was sequenced within a study of T cell responses to AZD1222 COVID-19 vaccine. Study-wide points: Mostly white British, mostly female donors; authors suggested clonal diversity may be underestimated. Mapped onto spike, vaccine-associated CD4 TCRs spanned it and were dominant at 160-218 and 743-854.

Concerning this clone itself: Its antigen remains unknown.

Profiling relied on immunoSEQ multiplex PCR, and the TCRdb table lists in-frame clones only, not all of them. The sample lists about 150,000 clones; about 90% were seen once. This CDR3 has 16 amino acids. V dropped 1 base and J dropped 9; count of bases not matched to a gene: 8. CDR1 and CDR2 from the germline V gene are SGHVS and FQNEAQ. Sample: peripheral blood, taken 28 days after the second AZD1222 dose. This TCR was recovered from an adult who received the AZD1222 COVID-19 vaccine. The J gene is TRBJ1-6, the V gene TRBV7-8, with 8 bases aligning to TRBD1. For the CDR3, the DNA is TGTGCCAGCAGCTTAGGAGCGACAGGGGTGAGTTCACCCCTCCACTTT. This sequence encodes CASSLGATGVSSPLHF.